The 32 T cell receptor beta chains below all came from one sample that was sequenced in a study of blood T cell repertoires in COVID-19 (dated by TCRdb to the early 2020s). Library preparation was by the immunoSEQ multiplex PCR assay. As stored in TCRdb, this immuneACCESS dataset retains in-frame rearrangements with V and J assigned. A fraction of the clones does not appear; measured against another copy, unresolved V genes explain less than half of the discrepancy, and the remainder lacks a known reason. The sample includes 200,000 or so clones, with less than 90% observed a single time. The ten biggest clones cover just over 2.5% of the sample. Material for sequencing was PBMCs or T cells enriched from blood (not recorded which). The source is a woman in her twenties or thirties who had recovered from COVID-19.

CDR3 residues: CASSQVVAGRRVEQFF. CDR3 nucleotide sequence: TGTGCCAGCAGCCAAGTTGTGGCAGGGAGGAGAGTTGAGCAGTTCTTC. The V call is TRBV3-1 (or the pseudogene TRBV3-2), the J call TRBJ2-1; TRBD2 might be the D (6 bases). Deletions cut 1 base from V and 9 bases from J, with 19 bases between. CDR1 and CDR2 from the germline V gene are LGHDT and YNNKEL (reference sequence). This CDR3 has 16 residues.

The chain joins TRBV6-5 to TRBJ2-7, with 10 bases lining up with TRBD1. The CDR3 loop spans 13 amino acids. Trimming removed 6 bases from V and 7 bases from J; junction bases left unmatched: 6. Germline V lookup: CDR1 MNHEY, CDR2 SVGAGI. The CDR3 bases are TGTGCCAGCAGCCGACAGGGGGCGCGGGAGCAGTACTTC. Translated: CASSRQGAREQYF.

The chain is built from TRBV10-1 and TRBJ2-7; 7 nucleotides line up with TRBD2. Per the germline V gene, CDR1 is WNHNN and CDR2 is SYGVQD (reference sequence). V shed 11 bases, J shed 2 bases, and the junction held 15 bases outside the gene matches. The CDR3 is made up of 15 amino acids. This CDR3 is CAPIAPGGGTYEQYF. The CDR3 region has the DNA TGCGCCCCGATCGCGCCTGGCGGGGGTACCTACGAGCAGTACTTC.

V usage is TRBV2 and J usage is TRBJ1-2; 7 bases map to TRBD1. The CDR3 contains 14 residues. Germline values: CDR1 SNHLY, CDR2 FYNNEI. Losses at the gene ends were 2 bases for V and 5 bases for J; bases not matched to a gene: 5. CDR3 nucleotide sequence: TGTGCCAGCAGTGAAAGACAGGGAGGATATGGCTACACCTTC. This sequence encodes CASSERQGGYGYTF.

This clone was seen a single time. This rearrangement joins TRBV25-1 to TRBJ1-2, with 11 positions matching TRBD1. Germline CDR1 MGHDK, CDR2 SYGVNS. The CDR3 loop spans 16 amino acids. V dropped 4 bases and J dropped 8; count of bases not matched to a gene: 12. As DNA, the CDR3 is TGTGCCAGCAGTGTTGGACAGGGGGCGCGAATGGGAGGCTACACCTTC. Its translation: CASSVGQGARMGGYTF.

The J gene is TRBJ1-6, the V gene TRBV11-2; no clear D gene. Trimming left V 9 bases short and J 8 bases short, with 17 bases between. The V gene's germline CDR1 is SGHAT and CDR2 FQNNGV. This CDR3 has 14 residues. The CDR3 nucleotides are TGTGCCAGAGCCGCGGATCCCGTGGATTCACCCCTCCACTTT. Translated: CARAADPVDSPLHF.

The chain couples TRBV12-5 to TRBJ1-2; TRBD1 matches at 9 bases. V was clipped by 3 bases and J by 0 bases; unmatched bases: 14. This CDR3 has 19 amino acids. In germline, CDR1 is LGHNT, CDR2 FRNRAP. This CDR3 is CASGFLVWDRVNSNYGYTF. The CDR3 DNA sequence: TGTGCTAGTGGTTTCCTAGTGTGGGACAGGGTAAATTCTAACTATGGCTACACCTTC. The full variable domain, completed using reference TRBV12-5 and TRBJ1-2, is DARVTQTPRHKVTEMGQEVTMRCQPILGHNTVFWYRQTMMQGLELLAYFRNRAPLDDSGMPKDRFSAEMPDATLATLKIQPSEPRDSAVYFCASGFLVWDRVNSNYGYTFGSGTRLTVV.

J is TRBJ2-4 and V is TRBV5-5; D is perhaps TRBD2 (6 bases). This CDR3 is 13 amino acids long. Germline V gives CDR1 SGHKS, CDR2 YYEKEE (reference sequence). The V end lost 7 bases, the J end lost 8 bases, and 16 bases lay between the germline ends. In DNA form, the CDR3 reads TGTGCCAGCCGGCCGGGGGTGAGGGACATTCAGTACTTC. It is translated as CASRPGVRDIQYF. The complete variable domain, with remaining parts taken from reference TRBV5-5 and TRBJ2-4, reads DAGVTQSPTHLIKTRGQQVTLRCSPISGHKSVSWYQQVLGQGPQFIFQYYEKEERGRGNFPDRFSARQFPNYSSELNVNALLLGDSALYLCASRPGVRDIQYFGAGTRLSVL.

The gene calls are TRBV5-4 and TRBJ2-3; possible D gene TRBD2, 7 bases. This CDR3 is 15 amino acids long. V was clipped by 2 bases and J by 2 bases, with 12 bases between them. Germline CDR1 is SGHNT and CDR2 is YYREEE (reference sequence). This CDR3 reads CASSFEGGNTDTQYF. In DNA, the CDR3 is TGTGCCAGCAGCTTCGAGGGGGGGAACACAGATACGCAGTATTTT.

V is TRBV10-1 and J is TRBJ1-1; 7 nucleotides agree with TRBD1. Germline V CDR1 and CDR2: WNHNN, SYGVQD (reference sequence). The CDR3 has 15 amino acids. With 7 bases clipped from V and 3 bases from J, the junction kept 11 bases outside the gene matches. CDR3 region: CASTRQGSGDTEAFF. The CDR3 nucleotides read TGCGCCAGCACTCGACAGGGTTCTGGGGACACTGAAGCTTTCTTT.

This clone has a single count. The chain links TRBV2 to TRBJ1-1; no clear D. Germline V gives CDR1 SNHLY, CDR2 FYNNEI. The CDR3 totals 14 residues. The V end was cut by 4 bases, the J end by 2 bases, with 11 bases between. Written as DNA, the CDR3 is TGTGCCAGCAGTGGGATTCGGGATAACACTGAAGCTTTCTTT. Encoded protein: CASSGIRDNTEAFF.

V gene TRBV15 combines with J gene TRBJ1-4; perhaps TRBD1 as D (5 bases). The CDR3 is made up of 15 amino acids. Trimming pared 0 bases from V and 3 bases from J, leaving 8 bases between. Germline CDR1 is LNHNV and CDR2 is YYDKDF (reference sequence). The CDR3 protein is CATSRDPGANEKLFF. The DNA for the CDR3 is TGTGCCACCAGCAGAGACCCGGGGGCTAATGAAAAACTGTTTTTT. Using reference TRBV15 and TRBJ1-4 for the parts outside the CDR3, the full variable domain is DAMVIQNPRYQVTQFGKPVTLSCSQTLNHNVMYWYQQKSSQAPKLLFHYYDKDFNNEADTPDNFQSRRPNTSFCFLDIRSPGLGDTAMYLCATSRDPGANEKLFFGSGTQLSVL.

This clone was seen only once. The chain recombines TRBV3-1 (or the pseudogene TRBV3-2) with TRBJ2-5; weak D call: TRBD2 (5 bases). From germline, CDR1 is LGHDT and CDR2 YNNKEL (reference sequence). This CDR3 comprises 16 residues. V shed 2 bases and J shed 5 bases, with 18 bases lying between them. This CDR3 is CASSQLSPGVGETQYF. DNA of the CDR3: TGTGCCAGCAGCCAATTGTCACCCGGGGTTGGGGAGACCCAGTACTTC.

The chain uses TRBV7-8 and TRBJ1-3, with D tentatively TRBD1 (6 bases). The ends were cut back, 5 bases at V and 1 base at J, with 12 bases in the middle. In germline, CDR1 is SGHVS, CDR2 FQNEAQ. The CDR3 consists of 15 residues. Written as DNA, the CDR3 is TGTGCCAGCAGCCCCCGGACAGTTTCTGGAAACACCATATATTTT. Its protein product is CASSPRTVSGNTIYF. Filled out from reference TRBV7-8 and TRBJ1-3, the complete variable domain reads GAGVSQSPRYKVAKRGQDVALRCDPISGHVSLFWYQQALGQGPEFLTYFQNEAQLDKSGLPSDRFFAERPEGSVSTLKIQRTQQEDSAVYLCASSPRTVSGNTIYFGEGSWLTVV.

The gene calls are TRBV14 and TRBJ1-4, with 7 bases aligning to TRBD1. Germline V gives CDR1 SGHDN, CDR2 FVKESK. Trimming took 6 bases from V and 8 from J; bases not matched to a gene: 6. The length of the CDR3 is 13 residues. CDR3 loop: CASSSWDREKLFF. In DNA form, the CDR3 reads TGTGCCAGCAGTTCCTGGGACAGAGAAAAACTGTTTTTT.

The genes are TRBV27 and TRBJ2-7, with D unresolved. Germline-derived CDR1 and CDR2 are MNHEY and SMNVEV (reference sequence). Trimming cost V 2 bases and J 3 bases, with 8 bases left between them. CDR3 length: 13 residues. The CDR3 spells CASSLNADYEQYF. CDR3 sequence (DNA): TGTGCCAGCAGTTTAAACGCGGACTACGAGCAGTACTTC.

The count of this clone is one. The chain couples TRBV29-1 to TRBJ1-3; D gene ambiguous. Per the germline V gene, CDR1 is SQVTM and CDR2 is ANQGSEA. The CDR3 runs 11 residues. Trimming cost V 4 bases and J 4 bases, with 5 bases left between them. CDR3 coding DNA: TGCAGCGTTGGGGCCGGAAACACCATATATTTT. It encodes CSVGAGNTIYF.

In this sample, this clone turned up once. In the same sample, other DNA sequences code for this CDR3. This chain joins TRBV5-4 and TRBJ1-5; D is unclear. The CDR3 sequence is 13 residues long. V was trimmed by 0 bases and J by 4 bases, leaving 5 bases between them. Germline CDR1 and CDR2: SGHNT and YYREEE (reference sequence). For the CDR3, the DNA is TGTGCCAGCAGCTTGGGCAGGAATCAGCCCCAGCATTTT. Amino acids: CASSLGRNQPQHF. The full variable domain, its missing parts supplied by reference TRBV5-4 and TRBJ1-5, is ETGVTQSPTHLIKTRGQQVTLRCSSQSGHNTVSWYQQALGQGPQFIFQYYREEENGRGNFPPRFSGLQFPNYSSELNVNALELDDSALYLCASSLGRNQPQHFGDGTRLSIL.

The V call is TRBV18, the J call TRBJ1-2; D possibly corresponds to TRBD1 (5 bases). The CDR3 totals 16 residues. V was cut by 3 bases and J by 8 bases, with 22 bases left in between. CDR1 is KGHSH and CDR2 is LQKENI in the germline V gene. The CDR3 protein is CASSPSGRVLLEGYTF. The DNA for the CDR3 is TGTGCCAGCTCACCGTCGGGCAGGGTACTACTGGAGGGCTACACCTTC.

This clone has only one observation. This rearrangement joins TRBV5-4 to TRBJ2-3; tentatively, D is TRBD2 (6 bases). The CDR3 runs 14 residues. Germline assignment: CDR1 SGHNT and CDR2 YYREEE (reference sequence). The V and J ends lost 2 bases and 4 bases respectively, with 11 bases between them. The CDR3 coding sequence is TGTGCCAGCAGCTTACGCGCGGGACCAGATACGCAGTATTTT. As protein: CASSLRAGPDTQYF.

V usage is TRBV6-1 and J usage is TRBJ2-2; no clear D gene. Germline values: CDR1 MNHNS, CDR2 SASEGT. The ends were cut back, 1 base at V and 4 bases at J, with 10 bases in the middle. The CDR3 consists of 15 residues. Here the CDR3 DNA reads TGTGCCAGCAGTGAAGGTAGAGGCGTCACCGGGGAGCTGTTTTTT. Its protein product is CASSEGRGVTGELFF.

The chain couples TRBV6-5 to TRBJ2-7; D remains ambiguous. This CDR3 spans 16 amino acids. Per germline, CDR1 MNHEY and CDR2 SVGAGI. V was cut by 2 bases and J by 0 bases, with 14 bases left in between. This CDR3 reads CASSYQVSLSSYEQYF. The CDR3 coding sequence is TGTGCCAGCAGTTACCAGGTCAGCTTAAGCTCCTACGAGCAGTACTTC.

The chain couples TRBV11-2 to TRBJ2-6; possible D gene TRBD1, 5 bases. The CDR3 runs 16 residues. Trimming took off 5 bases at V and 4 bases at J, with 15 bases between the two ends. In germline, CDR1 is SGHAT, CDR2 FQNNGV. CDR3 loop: CASSHQAGSGANVLTF. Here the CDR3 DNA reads TGTGCCAGCAGCCACCAGGCAGGGTCCGGGGCCAACGTCCTGACTTTC.

CDR3 amino acids: CASSFRGAPGYTF. CDR3 coding DNA: TGTGCCAGCAGCTTCAGGGGCGCGCCAGGCTACACCTTC. The gene calls are TRBV7-2 and TRBJ1-2; D may be TRBD1 (6 bases). Between the trimmed V and J ends, which lost 3 bases and 8 bases, there was a span of 13 bases. There are 13 residues in the CDR3. Germline CDR1 SGHTA, CDR2 FQGNSA.

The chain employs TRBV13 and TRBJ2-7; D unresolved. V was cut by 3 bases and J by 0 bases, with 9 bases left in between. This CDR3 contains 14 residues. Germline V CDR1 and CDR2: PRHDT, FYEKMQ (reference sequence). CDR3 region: CASSFTQSSYEQYF. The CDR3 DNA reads TGTGCCAGCAGCTTCACACAGAGCTCCTACGAGCAGTACTTC.

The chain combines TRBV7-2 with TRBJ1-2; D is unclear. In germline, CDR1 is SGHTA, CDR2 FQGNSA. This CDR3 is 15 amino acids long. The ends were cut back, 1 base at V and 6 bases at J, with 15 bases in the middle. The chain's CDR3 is CASSLDGQVGDGYTF. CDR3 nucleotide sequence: TGTGCCAGCAGCTTAGATGGGCAGGTGGGCGATGGCTACACCTTC.

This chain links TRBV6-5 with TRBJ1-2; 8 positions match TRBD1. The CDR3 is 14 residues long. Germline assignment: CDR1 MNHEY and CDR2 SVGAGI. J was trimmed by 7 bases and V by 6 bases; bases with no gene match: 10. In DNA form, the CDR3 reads TGTGCCAGCAGACTTCAGGGGGCGGTATCTGGCTACACCTTC. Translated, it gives CASRLQGAVSGYTF.

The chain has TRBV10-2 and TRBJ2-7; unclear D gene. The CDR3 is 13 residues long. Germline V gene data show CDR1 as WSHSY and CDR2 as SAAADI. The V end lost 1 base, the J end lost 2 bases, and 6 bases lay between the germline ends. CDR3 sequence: CASSEWLPYEQYF. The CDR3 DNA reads TGCGCCAGCAGTGAGTGGCTCCCCTACGAGCAGTACTTC.

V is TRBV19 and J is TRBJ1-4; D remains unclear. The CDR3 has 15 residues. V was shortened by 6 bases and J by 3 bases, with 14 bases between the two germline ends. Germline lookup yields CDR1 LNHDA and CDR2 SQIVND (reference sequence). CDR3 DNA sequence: TGTGCCAGTAGAGACCCCGGGTTCCCTAATGAAAAACTGTTTTTT. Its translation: CASRDPGFPNEKLFF.

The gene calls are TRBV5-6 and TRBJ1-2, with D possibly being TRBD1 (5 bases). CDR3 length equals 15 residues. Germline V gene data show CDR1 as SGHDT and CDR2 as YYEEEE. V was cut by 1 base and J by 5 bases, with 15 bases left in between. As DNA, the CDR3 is TGTGCCAGCAGCTTGCTAGGACCGGGGGTGTATGGCTACACCTTC. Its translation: CASSLLGPGVYGYTF.

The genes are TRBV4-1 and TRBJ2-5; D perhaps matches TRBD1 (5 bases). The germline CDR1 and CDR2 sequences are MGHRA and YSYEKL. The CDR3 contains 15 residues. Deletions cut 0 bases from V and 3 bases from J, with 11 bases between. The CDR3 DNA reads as TGCGCCAGCAGCCAAGAAGGGGCAGGGAAAGAGACCCAGTACTTC. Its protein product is CASSQEGAGKETQYF.

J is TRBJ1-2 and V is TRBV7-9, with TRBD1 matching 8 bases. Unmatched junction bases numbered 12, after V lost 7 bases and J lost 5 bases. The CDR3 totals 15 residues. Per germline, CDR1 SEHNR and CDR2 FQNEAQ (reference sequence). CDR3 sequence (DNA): TGTGCCAGCACGGACAGGGAAGCGTCGGGTTATGGCTACACCTTC. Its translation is CASTDREASGYGYTF.